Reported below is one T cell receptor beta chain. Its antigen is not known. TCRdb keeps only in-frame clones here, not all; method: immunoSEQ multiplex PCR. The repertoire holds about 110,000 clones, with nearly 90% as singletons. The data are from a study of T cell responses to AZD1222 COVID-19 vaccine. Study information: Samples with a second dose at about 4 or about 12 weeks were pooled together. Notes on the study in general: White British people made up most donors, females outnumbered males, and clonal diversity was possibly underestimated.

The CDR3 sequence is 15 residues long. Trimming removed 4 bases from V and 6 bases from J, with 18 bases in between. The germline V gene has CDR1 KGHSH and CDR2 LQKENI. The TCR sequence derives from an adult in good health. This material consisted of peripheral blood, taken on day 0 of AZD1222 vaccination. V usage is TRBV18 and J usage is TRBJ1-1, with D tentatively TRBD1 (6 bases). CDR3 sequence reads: CASSLRGPSDAEAFF. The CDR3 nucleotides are TGTGCCAGCTCACTCCGGGGGCCTTCGGACGCTGAAGCTTTCTTT.